This paragraph reports one T cell receptor (beta chain). Its antigen is as yet unknown. Combining a sample-barcoded 5' primer with a J-beta primer mix, a second PCR ran for about 6 to 11 cycles. There were at least 2.5 million CDR3-containing paired-end reads obtained from each sample. MiXCR, applied by TCRdb to the 5' RACE reads, yields one record per CDR3 protein. The repertoire holds about 1.4 million distinct CDR3 sequences, with roughly 59% as singletons. The sample comes from a study of blood T cells in healthy people across ages. Study findings and constraints: Among long-lived donors, naive CD4+ cells were more numerous and diversity higher than in aged donors.

This CDR3 has 14 amino acids. The germline gives CDR1 SQVTM, CDR2 ANQGSEA. V was clipped by 1 base and J by 7 bases; unmatched bases: 8. The sample consisted of blood. This chain uses TRBV29-1 with TRBJ2-7; 9 bases line up with TRBD2. This clonotype was obtained from a young man in good health. CDR3 residues: CSVEVAGVLNEQYF. The CDR3 coding sequence is TGCAGCGTTGAAGTAGCGGGAGTTCTGAATGAGCAGTACTTC.